This section outlines one TCR beta chain sequence together with its context. Its binding antigen is unknown. Nothing much larger sits one base from this clone, and base qualities are not available. Library construction relied on the immunoSEQ multiplex PCR assay. The multiplex PCR relied on a mix of 60 forward primers for TCR Vbeta segments and 13 reverse primers for TCR Jbeta segments. Amplification of the CDR3 region of rearranged TCR beta genes was performed with a multiplex PCR assay on genomic DNA. The Illumina HiSeq System was used to sequence the amplified TCR beta libraries as 87-base-pair reads. The paper's processing steps were these. A later analysis tallied 75 million to 95 million unique TCR beta chains across the 666 repertoires, and approximately 11 million of those chains were shared by two or more donors. Raw reads were error-corrected and collapsed into unique sequences by a nearest-neighbor algorithm in which closely related sequences were merged to remove PCR and sequencing errors. To assign V, D and J gene segments, CDR3 sequences were aligned to IMGT reference sequences. Each retained sequence needed at least a six-nucleotide match to both a V gene segment and a J gene segment. Rearrangements were classified as productive when the CDR3 lacked stop codons and remained in frame with V and J, and all other rearrangements were classified as non-productive. Following IMGT convention, CDR3 was defined as the stretch from the second conserved V-encoded cysteine up to the conserved J-encoded phenylalanine. In an earlier analysis of 500 to 650 of the donors, sequences lacking an unambiguous match to a single V gene segment were excluded. An earlier analysis of a few hundred of the donors called V segments functional above 56.7% productive rearrangements and segregating when the between-donor standard deviation exceeded 5%. A statistical classification framework was developed to diagnose cytomegalovirus status using the catalog of TCR beta chain sequences. In a later analysis, TCR nucleotide sequences were compared against IMGT/GENE-DB human TR gene sequences so that V and J genes could be assigned. In a later analysis, CDR3 sequences and most-parsimonious VDJ recombination scenarios were assigned using the TCRdist pipeline. In a later analysis, each TCR beta chain was defined by its CDR3 amino acid sequence together with its V-gene family, and reads without a unique V-gene family were excluded. To address suspected cross-contamination and a sequencing artifact, a later analysis removed 592 highly shared, low-generation-probability nucleotide sequences. A later analysis calculated a clonal expansion index for each public chain from normalized within-repertoire ranks of inferred template counts. A later analysis computed generation probabilities with a VDJ recombination model fitted to out-of-frame rearrangements, and checked the results against IGoR. Hypergeometric tests were used in a later analysis to score TCR-TCR, TCR-HLA and TCR-CMV co-occurrence, with a repertoire-size bias correction applied to the TCR pairs. To estimate false discovery rates, a later analysis permuted the HLA or CMV assignments 20 times. A later analysis grouped co-occurring TCRs with DBSCAN, adding TCRdist sequence similarity when clustering within HLA-allele-positive subsets. Repertoires with fewer than 30,000 or more than 120,000 public chains, plus five repertoires with anomalous nucleotide sharing, were excluded from co-occurrence clustering. This immuneACCESS table, as held by TCRdb, lists in-frame sequences with V and J called but not all clones. Of the missing ones, under half trace to an unresolved V gene in checked studies; the others have no known cause. V and J calls and clone size follow that table, whereas D and trimming were derived from the DNA. Present in this sample are roughly 100,000 clones, about four fifths of which were seen just once. The leading ten clones occupy around 5.2% of the sample.

Counted from cysteine to phenylalanine, this CDR3 has 14 amino acids. Solely the CDR3 DNA is kept, with 42 bases framed from the first base. The V end loses 2 bases and the J end loses 2 bases, and a stretch of 10 bases separates them. Per the germline V gene, SNHLY is the CDR1 and FYNNEI is the CDR2. This specimen comes from a study of cytomegalovirus exposure and HLA in healthy donors (dated by TCRdb to the late 2010s). About the investigation overall: In an earlier analysis of 450 to 750 of the donors, 276 Gb of sequence data and 90 million to 120 million unique TCR beta sequences from about 179 million T cells were reported. To study patterns of TCR occurrence, a later analysis re-analyzed previously published TCR beta repertoires from 666 donors and added high-resolution HLA genotyping. In a later genetic analysis, genome-wide SNP genotypes for about 65% of the 666 donors were used, and that subset was treated as a discovery cohort. Donor age, sex, ethnicity and CMV serostatus were collected together with the repertoire data. Both class I and class II loci were covered by HLA typing, at four-digit resolution. Four to six DR-DQ haplotypes were handled as single units for association and clustering, since linkage in the cohort was strong. Using immunosequencing, the study profiled T cell repertoires from about 620 subjects and related those repertoires to cytomegalovirus serostatus. Along with the roughly 610-subject first cohort, a separate validation cohort of over a hundred different subjects was used. On average, roughly 240,000 unique TCR beta nucleotide sequences were sequenced per donor among several hundred genotyped donors of the cohort, with roughly 18% of those sequences being non-productive. The number of donors typed differed by locus, with roughly 629-640 for A, B, C, DRB1 and DQB1, around 500 for DQA1, over 600 for DPA1, and some 470 for DPB1. The study aimed to test whether signatures of past pathogen exposure could be identified by cataloging public T cell receptors. An earlier analysis of 450 to 750 of the donors used high-throughput TCR beta sequencing to judge whether each TCR beta V gene segment behaved as functional or pseudogenic. The study combined high-throughput TCR immunosequencing, statistical association of individual TCRs with disease status, and machine learning to predict cytomegalovirus infection status. Every repertoire in the discovery cohort had been generated on one and the same sequencing platform. Rather than using new phenotypic data, the later analysis identified candidate immune exposures from TCR beta sequences and from how often those sequences occurred across donors. Of the 300 to 500 genotyped donors, 65% to 90% were placed in the genetic ancestry cluster associated with self-reported Caucasian donors. Approximately 300 gigabases of sequencing data and around 85 million unique TCR sequences made up an early release that covered about 640 HLA-typed donors.

The cohort was made up of under 800 healthy bone marrow donors. All cohort members were sampled while nominally healthy, although unrecorded immune exposures were likely present. The donor tested CMV seropositive and was one of the 289 seropositive cohort members. Every donor gave a peripheral blood sample, and the peripheral blood mononuclear cells from that sample were used for TCR beta sequencing. The Qiagen DNeasy Blood Extraction Kit was used to extract genomic DNA from the blood cell samples. What the study reported, not specific to this receptor: While some public TCRs were present in many individuals, most TCR sequences turned up only very rarely across donors. Linkage disequilibrium might explain the correlated functional status among segregating V segments, but an unknown experimental factor could not be ruled out. Immune exposure information for the cohort was limited to CMV serostatus. A cluster of highly shared sequence variants was judged likely to be a technical artifact of the sequencing pipeline. According to a later analysis, TCR association rates differed among HLA loci, with DRB1 alleles showing the most associated TCRs and HLA-C alleles showing the fewest. A later analysis reported that several top co-occurrence clusters appeared linked to parvovirus B19, influenza, CMV and Epstein-Barr virus. When HLA alleles, especially DR and DQ, strongly co-occurred, attributing TCR associations to individual alleles was difficult. A total of 150 to 200 TCR beta chains were listed by the study as associated with cytomegalovirus. In a later genetic analysis, a missense DCLRE1C variant was associated with V-gene and J-gene trimming of TCR beta chains, and the association was replicated in an independent cohort. In an earlier analysis of approximately 590 of the donors, most TCR beta V segments appeared in productive rearrangements about 87% or about 30% of the time, broadly matching IMGT annotations. Because counts were too low, seventeen rarely observed V segments, including chromosome 9 orphons, were excluded from the earlier analysis of 587 of the donors. In a later analysis, 15,000 to 20,000 TCR beta sequences were associated with specific HLA alleles at a false discovery rate of 0.05. A further reported finding was that TCR beta sequences accurately predicted the HLA-A and HLA-B alleles for most subjects in the first cohort. Only TCR beta chains were sequenced in this cohort, and the absence of alpha or paired-chain data limited detectable features. A few of the identified cytomegalovirus-associated TCR beta chains were confirmed in vitro to be specific for cytomegalovirus antigens. Because HLA typing was missing for some donors at each locus, association tests included only the typed subset. Roughly uniform sequencing depth across donors was assumed in presence/absence analyses, although this assumption may not hold. Some IMGT-functional V segments, including TRBV6-2 and TRBV6-3, could not be distinguished by the 87-base-pair reads and were therefore excluded. The authors suggested that the approach could potentially be generalized to other disease states and immunological phenotypes. Compared with the approximately 670-donor mean, donors in an Asian-associated ancestry cluster had fewer N-insertions in productive TCRs, according to a later genetic analysis. The classifier was reported to diagnose cytomegalovirus status with high specificity and sensitivity in both the original and validation cohorts. Most CMV-associated TCR beta chains appeared to be HLA-restricted in a later analysis, and the HLA associations seemed to be driven largely by CMV exposure. In a later analysis, HLA-associated TCR beta chains were found to be more clonally expanded and to have lower generation probabilities than equally common non-associated chains.

The sample comprised PBMCs. This receptor chain uses TRBV2 and TRBJ2-7, with TRBD1 tentatively as D gene (6 bases match). The TCR was taken from a man aged 40-49 years in good health and CMV-seropositive. The encoded CDR3 is CASSESTGTYEQYF. The nucleotides read TGTGCCAGCAGTGAATCCACAGGGACCTACGAGCAGTACTTC.